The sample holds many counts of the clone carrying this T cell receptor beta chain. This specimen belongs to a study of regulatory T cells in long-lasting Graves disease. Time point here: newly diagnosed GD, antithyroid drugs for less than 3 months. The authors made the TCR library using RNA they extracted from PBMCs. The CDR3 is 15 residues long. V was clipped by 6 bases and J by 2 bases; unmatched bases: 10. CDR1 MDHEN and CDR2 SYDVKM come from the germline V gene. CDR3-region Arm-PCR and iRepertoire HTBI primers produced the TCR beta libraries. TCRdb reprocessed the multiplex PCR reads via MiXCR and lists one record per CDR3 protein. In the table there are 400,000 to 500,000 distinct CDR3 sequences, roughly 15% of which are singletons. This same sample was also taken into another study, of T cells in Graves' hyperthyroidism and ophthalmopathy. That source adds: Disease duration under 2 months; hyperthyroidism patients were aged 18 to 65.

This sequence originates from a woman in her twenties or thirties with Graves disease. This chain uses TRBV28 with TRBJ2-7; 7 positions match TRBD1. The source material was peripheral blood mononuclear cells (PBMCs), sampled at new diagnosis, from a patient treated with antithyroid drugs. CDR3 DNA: TGTGCCAGCAGCCCTCTGGGGACAGTGACCTACGAGCAGTACTTC. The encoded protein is CASSPLGTVTYEQYF.